The following is a T cell receptor (beta chain) sequence with its context. This sample stems from a study of T-cell reconstitution after alpha-beta-depleted transplantation in children. The library targeted TCRbeta and was prepared with unique molecular identifiers. TCRdb called the PCR reads again in MiXCR, with one record for every CDR3 protein. The data hold approximately 1,000,000 distinct CDR3 sequences, with about 29% observed a single time. The V end was cut by 0 bases, the J end by 0 bases, with 11 bases between. The CDR3 is 15 amino acids. From germline, CDR1 is DFQATT and CDR2 SNEGSKA (reference sequence).

The V call is TRBV20-1, the J call TRBJ1-1; D unresolved. This receptor was taken from a boy in the first two years of life who had a stem cell transplant for SCID, so the T cells may come from the graft donor. Sequencing used PBMCs, mostly from graft donor cells, obtained 360 days after TCRalphabeta/CD19-depleted stem cell transplant. In DNA, the CDR3 is TGCAGTGCTAGAGATAAGAGGGCCTTGAACACTGAAGCTTTCTTT. It yields the protein CSARDKRALNTEAFF.